What follows describes a single T cell receptor beta chain. Its specificity is unknown. Per the germline V gene, CDR1 is SQVTM and CDR2 is ANQGSEA. The CDR3 totals 12 residues. The sample belongs to a study of monozygotic twins with inflammatory bowel disease. TCRdb re-called the 5' RACE reads and gives one entry per CDR3 protein, without DNA. The sample totals just over 300,000 distinct CDR3 sequences; its top ten clones hold roughly 5.3%. Study findings and constraints: Clonotype overlap with others was lower in IBD patients than in healthy twins, a difference that was greatest with disease activity.

T cells were not sorted, and total RNA was isolated straight from whole blood. V and J are TRBV29-1 and TRBJ1-4. Sequencing used blood. This TCR was recovered from a human donor with ulcerative colitis or Crohn's disease, or a healthy co-twin of an affected twin (not recorded which). The CDR3 here is CSVGRRNEKLFF.